This TCR beta chain was captured by sequencing in a study of Ad26.COV2.S vaccination and SARS-CoV-2 variants. Study at large: Participants got Ad26.COV2.S intramuscularly, once or twice 56 days apart.

Regarding this clone: The antigen is undetermined.

Treatment: some 20 received Ad26.COV2.S at low or high dose, single or two shots; 5 received placebo; per-sample allocation not given. Day 63 after the first injection of vaccine or placebo was the sampling time. The CDR3 totals 15 residues. Germline-derived CDR1 and CDR2 are LGHNA and YSLEER. V gave up 4 bases and J gave up 3 bases, with 13 bases separating them. Some clones are missing from TCRdb's copy, which holds only in-frame ones; the method was immunoSEQ multiplex PCR. The table shows 350,000 to 450,000 clones, with 89% occurring only once. Study conclusions and caveats: Vaccine and placebo recipients had similar non-spike TCR breadth. Analyses that measured TCR breadth and depth may have underestimated total T cell responses.

The clonotype was recovered from a person aged 18-65 years who received the Ad26.COV2.S COVID-19 vaccine or a placebo. This chain joins TRBV4-3 and TRBJ2-1; D is tentatively TRBD1 or TRBD2 (7 bases each). Sequences were derived from peripheral blood, sampled in a trial of Ad26.COV2.S vaccine versus placebo. The CDR3 nucleotides read TGCGCCAGCAGCCTCCAGCGGGACAGCTACAATGAGCAGTTCTTC. Amino acid sequence: CASSLQRDSYNEQFF.